The entry below gives a single T cell receptor (beta chain) sequence along with its context. Which antigen it targets is not known. Base qualities are not provided; no much larger clone lies one nucleotide away. Trimming removed 5 bases from V and 6 bases from J, leaving 16 bases between the germline ends. Via the germline V gene, CDR1 is SGHNT and CDR2 YENEEA. The CDR3 spans 14 residues, from the cysteine through the phenylalanine. Kept here is only the CDR3 DNA, which spans 42 bases and is read in frame from base 1. The library was prepared using the immunoSEQ multiplex PCR assay. For the multiplex PCR, a mixture combining 60 forward primers for TCR Vbeta segments and 13 reverse primers for TCR Jbeta segments was used. The CDR3 region of rearranged TCR beta genes was amplified from genomic DNA by a multiplex PCR assay. The Illumina HiSeq System was used to sequence the amplified TCR beta libraries as 87-base-pair reads. Turning to the authors' computational methods: In a later analysis, some 80 million unique TCR beta chains were counted across the approximately 640 repertoires, and some 10 million of these chains were shared by at least two donors. To remove PCR and sequencing errors, raw reads were error-corrected and collapsed into unique sequences using a nearest-neighbor algorithm that merged closely related sequences. Alignment of CDR3 sequences to IMGT reference sequences was used to assign V, D and J gene segments. For a sequence to be retained, a match of at least six nucleotides to both a V gene segment and a J gene segment was required. A rearrangement was called productive if the CDR3 had no stop codons and remained in frame with V and J, and every other rearrangement was called non-productive. CDR3 was defined according to IMGT convention as the region running from the second conserved V-encoded cysteine to the conserved J-encoded phenylalanine. The earlier analysis of 550 to 650 of the donors excluded any sequence lacking an unambiguous match to a single V gene segment. An earlier analysis of 587 of the donors classified V segments as functional when productive rearrangements were above 56.7% and as segregating when the standard deviation between donors was above 5%. A statistical classification framework was built to diagnose cytomegalovirus status from the catalog of TCR beta chain sequences. A later analysis assigned V and J genes by comparing TCR nucleotide sequences with IMGT/GENE-DB human TR gene sequences. In a later analysis, CDR3 sequences and most-parsimonious VDJ recombination scenarios were assigned using the TCRdist pipeline. In a later analysis, each TCR beta chain was defined by its CDR3 amino acid sequence together with its V-gene family, and reads lacking a unique V-gene family were excluded. A later analysis removed 450 to 600 highly shared, low-generation-probability nucleotide sequences to deal with suspected cross-contamination and a sequencing artifact. A later analysis calculated a clonal expansion index for each public chain from normalized within-repertoire ranks of inferred template counts. A later analysis computed generation probabilities with a VDJ recombination model fitted to out-of-frame rearrangements, and checked the results against IGoR. A later analysis scored TCR-TCR, TCR-HLA and TCR-CMV co-occurrence with hypergeometric tests, applying a repertoire-size bias correction to TCR pairs. False discovery rates were estimated in a later analysis by permuting HLA or CMV assignments 20 times. In a later analysis, co-occurring TCRs were grouped with DBSCAN, and TCRdist sequence similarity was added when clustering was performed within HLA-allele-positive subsets. Co-occurrence clustering excluded repertoires with fewer than 30,000 or more than 120,000 public chains, plus five with anomalous nucleotide sharing. Held by TCRdb, this immuneACCESS table contains in-frame sequences only and omits some clones. Under half of the omission traces to an unresolved V gene where checked; the cause of the rest is unknown. That table supplies the V and J calls and clone size; D and trimming were determined from the DNA. This sample holds fewer than 110,000 clones; more than 75% were observed only once. The ten top clones hold 10% of the sample.

The cohort was made up of about 670 healthy bone marrow donors. At the time of sampling, every cohort member was nominally healthy, though immune exposures that went unrecorded were likely present. The donor tested CMV seropositive, placing the donor among the 289 seropositive members of the cohort. A peripheral blood sample was collected from each donor, and TCR beta sequencing was performed on peripheral blood mononuclear cells. Genomic DNA was extracted from the blood cell samples with the Qiagen DNeasy Blood Extraction Kit. The data belong to a study of cytomegalovirus exposure and HLA in healthy donors (dated by TCRdb to 2015 to 2018). At the level of the whole study: An earlier analysis of roughly 500 of the donors reported 250 to 300 Gb of sequence data and 117 million unique TCR beta sequences from 150 million to 200 million T cells. An early release that covered some 630 HLA-typed donors contained 300 to 350 gigabases of sequencing data and 75 million to 100 million unique TCR sequences. Of the 300 to 500 genotyped donors, roughly 80% were placed in the genetic ancestry cluster associated with self-reported Caucasian donors. The study aimed to test whether signatures of past pathogen exposure could be identified by cataloging public T cell receptors. Using immunosequencing, the study profiled T cell repertoires from fewer than 700 subjects and related those repertoires to cytomegalovirus serostatus. Besides the first cohort of roughly 700 subjects, a separate validation cohort made up of 120 different subjects was used. To predict cytomegalovirus infection status, the study brought together high-throughput TCR immunosequencing, statistical association of individual TCRs with disease status, and machine learning. In a later analysis, previously published TCR beta repertoires from several hundred donors were re-analyzed and high-resolution HLA genotyping was added so that TCR occurrence patterns could be studied. The later analysis used no new phenotypic data to find candidate immune exposures, relying instead on TCR beta sequences and their occurrence across donors. In an earlier analysis of 550 to 700 of the donors, high-throughput TCR beta sequencing was used to judge whether each TCR beta V gene segment behaved as functional or pseudogenic. Donor age, sex, ethnicity and CMV serostatus were collected together with the repertoire data. A later genetic analysis took genome-wide SNP genotypes for about 60% of the roughly 670 donors and used that subset as a discovery cohort. All discovery cohort repertoires had been generated using a single sequencing platform. Both class I and class II loci were covered by HLA typing, at four-digit resolution. Typing coverage differed by locus: A, B, C, DRB1 and DQB1 were typed in roughly 620-630 donors, DQA1 in 522, DPA1 in around 580, and DPB1 in 472. About five DR-DQ haplotypes were handled as single units for association and clustering because linkage in the cohort was strong. Among some 410 genotyped donors of the cohort, an average of around 240,000 unique TCR beta nucleotide sequences were sequenced per donor, around a sixth of them non-productive.

The study at large found these results: A few of the identified cytomegalovirus-associated TCR beta chains were confirmed in vitro to be specific for cytomegalovirus antigens. At a false discovery rate of 0.05, a later analysis linked around 15,000 TCR beta sequences to specific HLA alleles. In the study, around 160 TCR beta chains were listed as associated with cytomegalovirus. A cluster of highly shared sequence variants was judged likely to represent a technical artifact of the sequencing pipeline. Roughly uniform sequencing depth across donors was assumed in presence/absence analyses, although this assumption may not hold. The classifier was reported to diagnose cytomegalovirus status with high specificity and sensitivity in both the original and validation cohorts. According to a later analysis, TCR association rates differed among HLA loci, with DRB1 alleles showing the most associated TCRs and HLA-C alleles showing the fewest. Because HLA typing was unavailable for some donors at each locus, only the typed subset was used in association tests. Correlated functional status among segregating V segments might reflect linkage disequilibrium, but an unknown experimental factor could not be ruled out. Some IMGT-functional V segments, including TRBV6-2 and TRBV6-3, could not be distinguished by the 87-base-pair reads and were therefore excluded. A later genetic analysis associated a missense DCLRE1C variant with V-gene and J-gene trimming of TCR beta chains, and an independent cohort replicated the association. CMV serostatus was the only immune exposure information available for the cohort. The earlier analysis of about 600 of the donors excluded some 15 rarely observed V segments, including chromosome 9 orphons, because counts were too low. A further reported finding was that TCR beta sequences accurately predicted the HLA-A and HLA-B alleles for most subjects in the first cohort. The authors suggested that the approach could potentially be extended to other disease states and immunological phenotypes. This cohort had only TCR beta chains sequenced, and the lack of alpha or paired-chain data limited which features could be detected. A later genetic analysis reported fewer N-insertions in productive TCRs among donors in an Asian-associated ancestry cluster than the approximately 700-donor mean. When HLA alleles, especially DR and DQ, strongly co-occurred, TCR associations were difficult to assign to individual alleles. In a later analysis, HLA-associated TCR beta chains were found to be more clonally expanded and to have lower generation probabilities than equally common non-associated chains. Several of the top co-occurrence clusters appeared to be linked to parvovirus B19, influenza, CMV and Epstein-Barr virus, according to a later analysis. Most TCR sequences were seen in very few donors, while some public TCRs were found in many individuals. Broadly in line with IMGT annotations, most TCR beta V segments showed up in productive rearrangements about 87% or about 30% of the time in an earlier analysis of under 700 of the donors. According to a later analysis, most CMV-associated TCR beta chains appeared to be HLA-restricted, and the HLA associations seemed to be driven largely by CMV exposure.

The chain couples TRBV11-3 to TRBJ1-1; a tentative D match to TRBD1 spans 5 bases. This receptor was obtained from a young woman in good health and CMV-seropositive. Sequencing input: PBMCs. The CDR3 reads as follows: CASSPTGGSAEAFF. The DNA sequence follows: TGTGCCAGCAGCCCAACGGGGGGTTCGGCTGAAGCTTTCTTT. Full variable domain (CDR3 extended with the reference TRBV11-3 and TRBJ1-1 proteins): EAGVVQSPRYKIIEKKQPVAFWCNPISGHNTLYWYLQNLGQGPELLIRYENEEAVDDSQLPKDRFSAERLKGVDSTLKIQPAELGDSAVYLCASSPTGGSAEAFFGQGTRLTVV.